The 14 T cell receptor beta chains presented below share a single source sample, sequenced in a study of blood T cells in healthy people across ages. Next came a second PCR, run for about 7 to 12 cycles, which used a sample-barcoded 5' primer along with a J-beta primer mix. TCRdb re-called the 5' RACE reads with MiXCR, one entry per CDR3 protein. There are more than 500,000 distinct CDR3 sequences in the sample; 25% to 30% occur only once, and around 18% lies in the top ten. Sequencing was done on a sample of blood. Every receptor here comes from a woman aged 70 to 79 in good health.

Points on this clonotype: The CDR3 ends on some other residue instead of the conserved phenylalanine or tryptophan, so this is likely a read error. The chain joins TRBV6-1 to TRBJ1-5, with 9 bases lining up with TRBD1. Per the germline V gene, CDR1 is MNHNS and CDR2 is SASEGT. V trimming: 6 bases; J trimming: 7 bases; junction bases outside the gene matches: 7. This CDR3 region has 14 residues. The CDR3 sequence is CASSRQGVYQPQHL. The CDR3 DNA is TGTGCCAGCAGCAGACAGGGGGTTTACCAGCCCCAGCATCTT.

This clonotype was detected only a few times. The rearrangement uses TRBV6-6 and TRBJ2-1; no clear D gene. Germline V lookup: CDR1 MNHNY, CDR2 SVGAGI (reference sequence). The CDR3 is made up of 13 amino acids. Between the trimmed V and J ends, which lost 5 bases and 0 bases, there was a span of 5 bases. CDR3 residues: CASSRYSYNEQFF. CDR3 coding DNA: TGTGCCAGCAGTAGATACTCCTACAATGAGCAGTTCTTC.

This clonotype showed up many times. This chain connects TRBV7-9 to TRBJ2-6, with unresolved D. CDR3 length: 14 residues. Trimming pared 6 bases from V and 0 bases from J, leaving 6 bases between. Germline V gene data show CDR1 as SEHNR and CDR2 as FQNEAQ (reference sequence). CDR3 loop: CASSQSSGANVLTF. The CDR3 DNA follows: TGTGCCAGCAGTCAAAGCTCTGGGGCCAACGTCCTGACTTTC.

V usage is TRBV6-2 or TRBV6-3 and J usage is TRBJ2-1, with 7 nucleotides matching TRBD2. The germline CDR1 and CDR2 sequences are MNHEY and SVGEGT. CDR3 length: 13 amino acids. The ends lost 5 bases at V and 9 bases at J; junction bases unmatched: 7. In nucleotides, the CDR3 is TGTGCCAGCAGTATCGGACTAGTCGCTGAGCAGTTCTTC. Its protein product is CASSIGLVAEQFF.

CDR3: CASSLGTAGGTQYF. CDR3 nucleotide sequence: TGTGCCAGCAGCTTAGGGACAGCGGGAGGGACCCAGTACTTC. The chain recombines TRBV11-3 with TRBJ2-5, with 9 bases fitting TRBD2. CDR1 and CDR2 (germline): SGHNT, YENEEA. The CDR3 extends over 14 amino acids. V was pared by 1 base and J by 7 bases, with 4 bases of the junction left unmatched.

A few counts support this clonotype. The rearrangement links TRBV6-5 to TRBJ2-3; 9 bases are shared with TRBD1. The CDR3 length is 18 residues. The germline gives CDR1 MNHEY, CDR2 SVGAGI. V shed 6 bases and J 2 bases; nucleotides not matched to a gene: 15. The CDR3 nucleotides read TGTGCCAGCAGACTACTCGGAGGACAGGGGACTAACACAGATACGCAGTATTTT. Its translation is CASRLLGGQGTNTDTQYF.

This rearrangement joins TRBV9 to TRBJ2-4; the match to TRBD2 covers 10 bases. This CDR3 region has 16 residues. Germline loops: CDR1 SGDLS, CDR2 YYNGEE. The V segment lost 0 bases and the J segment 6 bases; nucleotides outside the gene matches: 6. This CDR3 is CASSVDPAGGLNIQYF. In DNA form, the CDR3 reads TGTGCCAGCAGCGTAGACCCAGCGGGAGGGCTAAACATTCAGTACTTC.

V gene TRBV3-1 combines with J gene TRBJ2-5; D possibly matches TRBD1 or TRBD2 (5 bases each). The germline CDR1 and CDR2 sequences are LGHDT and YNNKEL (reference sequence). The CDR3 totals 16 residues. V lost 2 bases, J lost 7 bases, and 20 bases lay in between. The CDR3 region is CASSQPPPGSKGTQYF. The CDR3 bases are TGTGCCAGCAGCCAACCCCCCCCAGGGAGTAAAGGGACCCAGTACTTC.

This chain links TRBV19 with TRBJ1-4; the D gene is possibly TRBD1 (6 bases). The germline gives CDR1 LNHDA, CDR2 SQIVND (reference sequence). The CDR3 extends over 18 amino acids. Trimming pared 4 bases from V and 7 bases from J, leaving 25 bases between. Here the CDR3 DNA reads TGTGCCAGTAGTAGTCCCCCCGGGGCAGGGGCGATAGGTGAAAAACTGTTTTTT. This sequence encodes CASSSPPGAGAIGEKLFF.

The J gene is TRBJ2-1, the V gene TRBV9; TRBD2 matches 7 bases. The germline CDR1 and CDR2 sequences are SGDLS and YYNGEE. V shed 3 bases, J shed 9 bases, and the junction held 9 bases outside the gene matches. The CDR3 consists of 14 residues. As DNA, the CDR3 is TGTGCCAGCAGCGGAGGACGACTAGCCAGTGAGCAGTTCTTC. Its translation: CASSGGRLASEQFF.

In its sample, this clonotype was seen many times. The chain links TRBV4-2 to TRBJ2-3; D is undetermined. Germline CDR1 is LGHNA and CDR2 is YNFKEQ. The germline V and J ends were trimmed by 0 bases and 3 bases, with 1 base remaining between them. The CDR3 is 12 amino acids. CDR3 sequence reads: CASSQETDTQYF. DNA of the CDR3: TGTGCCAGCAGCCAAGAGACAGATACGCAGTATTTT.

This clonotype was recorded many times. The rearrangement uses TRBV4-2 and TRBJ1-1; D is unresolved. This CDR3 comprises 13 residues. Per the germline V gene, CDR1 is LGHNA and CDR2 is YNFKEQ. The V gene lost 1 base and the J gene lost 4 bases, with 7 bases spanning the gap. The CDR3, as DNA: TGTGCCAGCAGCCAAGGCGAGGTCACTGAAGCTTTCTTT. It translates to CASSQGEVTEAFF.

This clonotype was detected a few times. The chain combines TRBV4-2 with TRBJ2-7; D possibly corresponds to TRBD2 (5 bases). The CDR3 runs 14 residues. CDR1 and CDR2 from the germline V gene are LGHNA and YNFKEQ. The V end lost 1 base, the J end lost 3 bases, and 10 bases lay between the germline ends. The CDR3 here is CASSQGGLIYEQYF. The DNA of the CDR3 is TGTGCCAGCAGCCAAGGCGGACTGATCTACGAGCAGTACTTC.

The rearrangement joins TRBV6-2 or TRBV6-3 to TRBJ2-7; TRBD1 matches at 8 bases. CDR1 MNHEY and CDR2 SVGEGT come from the germline V gene. This CDR3 is 13 amino acids long. The V and J ends lost 6 bases and 5 bases, in that order; junction bases with no gene match: 6. The CDR3 loop is CASSSLDRDEQYF. DNA of the CDR3: TGTGCCAGCAGCAGCCTGGACAGGGACGAGCAGTACTTC.